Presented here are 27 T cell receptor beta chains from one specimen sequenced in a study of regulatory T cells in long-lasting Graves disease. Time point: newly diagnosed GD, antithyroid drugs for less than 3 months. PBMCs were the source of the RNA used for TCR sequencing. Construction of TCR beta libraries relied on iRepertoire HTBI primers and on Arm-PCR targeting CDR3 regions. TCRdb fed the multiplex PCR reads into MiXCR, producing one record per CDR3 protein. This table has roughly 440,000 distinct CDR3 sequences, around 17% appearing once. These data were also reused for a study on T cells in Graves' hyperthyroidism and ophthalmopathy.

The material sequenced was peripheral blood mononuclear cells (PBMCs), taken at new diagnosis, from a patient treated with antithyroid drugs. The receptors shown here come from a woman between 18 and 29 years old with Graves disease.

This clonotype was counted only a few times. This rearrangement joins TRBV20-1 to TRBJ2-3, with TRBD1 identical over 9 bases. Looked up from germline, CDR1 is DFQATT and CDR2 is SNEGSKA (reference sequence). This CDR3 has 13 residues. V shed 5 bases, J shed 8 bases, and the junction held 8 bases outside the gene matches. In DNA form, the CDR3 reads TGCAGTGCTGTTGGCGACAGGGGGTTTACGCAGTATTTT. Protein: CSAVGDRGFTQYF.

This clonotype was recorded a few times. CDR3 protein: CASRGLGGVGEQYF. The CDR3 bases are TGTGCCAGTCGAGGTTTAGGGGGTGTTGGCGAGCAGTACTTC. The chain is built from TRBV6-1 and TRBJ2-7; a possible D gene is TRBD1 (6 bases). Germline CDR1 and CDR2: MNHNS and SASEGT. This CDR3 is 14 amino acids long. Trimming removed 9 bases from V and 6 bases from J, with 21 bases in between.

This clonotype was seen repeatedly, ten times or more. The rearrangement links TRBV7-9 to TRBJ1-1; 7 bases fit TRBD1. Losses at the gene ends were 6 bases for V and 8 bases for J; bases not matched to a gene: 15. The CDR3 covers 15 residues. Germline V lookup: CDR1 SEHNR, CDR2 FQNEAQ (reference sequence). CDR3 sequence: CASSTKGGPSPEAFF. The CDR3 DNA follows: TGTGCCAGCAGTACAAAAGGGGGCCCCAGCCCCGAAGCTTTCTTT.

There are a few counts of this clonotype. The DNA of the CDR3 is TGTGCCAGCAGCACTACTAGCGGCGAGCAGTACTTC. It is translated as CASSTTSGEQYF. The chain links TRBV11-3 to TRBJ2-7; 8 bases agree with TRBD2. The V and J ends lost 5 bases and 6 bases, in that order; junction bases with no gene match: 3. CDR3 length: 12 residues. Germline CDR1 reads SGHNT; CDR2 reads YENEEA.

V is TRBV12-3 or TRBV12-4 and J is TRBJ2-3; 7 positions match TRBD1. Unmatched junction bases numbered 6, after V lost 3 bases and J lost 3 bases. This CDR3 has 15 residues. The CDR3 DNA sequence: TGTGCCAGCAGTTTCGGTCGGACAGGAACAGATACGCAGTATTTT. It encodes CASSFGRTGTDTQYF.

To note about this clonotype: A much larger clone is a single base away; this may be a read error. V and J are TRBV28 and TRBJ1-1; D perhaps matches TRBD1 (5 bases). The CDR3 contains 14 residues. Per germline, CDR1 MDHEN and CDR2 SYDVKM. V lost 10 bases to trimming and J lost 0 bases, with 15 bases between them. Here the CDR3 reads CANGPGPMNTEAFF. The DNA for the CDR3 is TGTGCCAACGGACCGGGACCGATGAACACTGAAGCTTTCTTT.

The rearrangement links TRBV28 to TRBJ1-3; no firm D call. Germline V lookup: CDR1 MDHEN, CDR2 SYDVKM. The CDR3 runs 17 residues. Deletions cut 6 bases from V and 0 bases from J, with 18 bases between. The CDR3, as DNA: TGTGCCAGCAGCCGGAGCGGAGGTCCGTCCTCTGGAAACACCATATATTTT. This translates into CASSRSGGPSSGNTIYF.

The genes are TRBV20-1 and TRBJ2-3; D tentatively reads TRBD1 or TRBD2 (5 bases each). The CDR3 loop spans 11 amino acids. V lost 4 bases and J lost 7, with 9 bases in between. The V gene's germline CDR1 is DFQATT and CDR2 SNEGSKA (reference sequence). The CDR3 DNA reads TGCAGTGCTATGGGGGAAAATACGCAGTATTTT. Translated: CSAMGENTQYF.

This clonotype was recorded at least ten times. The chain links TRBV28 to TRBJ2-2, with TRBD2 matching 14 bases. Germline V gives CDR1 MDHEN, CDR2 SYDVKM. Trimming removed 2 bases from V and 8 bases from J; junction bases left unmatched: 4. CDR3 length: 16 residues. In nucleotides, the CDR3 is TGTGCCAGCAGTTTAAGGACTAGCGGGAGGTTGGGGGAGCTGTTTTTT. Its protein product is CASSLRTSGRLGELFF.

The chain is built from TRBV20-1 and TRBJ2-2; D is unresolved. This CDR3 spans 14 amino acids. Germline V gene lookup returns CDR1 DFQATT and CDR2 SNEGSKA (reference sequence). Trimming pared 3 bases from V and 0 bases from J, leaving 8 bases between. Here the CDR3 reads CSARRRSNTGELFF. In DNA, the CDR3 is TGCAGTGCTAGGCGGCGCTCGAACACCGGGGAGCTGTTTTTT.

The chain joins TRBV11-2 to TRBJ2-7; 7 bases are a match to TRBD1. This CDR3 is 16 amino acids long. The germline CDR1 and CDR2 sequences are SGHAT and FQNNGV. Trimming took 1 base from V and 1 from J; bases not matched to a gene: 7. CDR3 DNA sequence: TGTGCCAGCAGCTTAGCAGGGACAGACCTATCCTACGAGCAGTACTTC. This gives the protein CASSLAGTDLSYEQYF.

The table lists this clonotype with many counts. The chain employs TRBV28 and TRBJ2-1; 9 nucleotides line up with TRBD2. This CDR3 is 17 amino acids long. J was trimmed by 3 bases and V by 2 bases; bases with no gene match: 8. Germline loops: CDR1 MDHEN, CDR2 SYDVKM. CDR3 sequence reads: CASSLPSGVGFYNEQFF. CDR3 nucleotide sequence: TGTGCCAGCAGTTTACCTAGCGGGGTAGGTTTCTACAATGAGCAGTTCTTC.

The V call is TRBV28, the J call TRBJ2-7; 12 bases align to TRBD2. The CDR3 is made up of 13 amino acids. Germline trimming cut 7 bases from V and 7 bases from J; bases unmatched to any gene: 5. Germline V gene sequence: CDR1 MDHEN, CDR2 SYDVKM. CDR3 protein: CASNLAGGGEQYF. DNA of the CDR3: TGTGCCAGCAACCTAGCGGGAGGGGGGGAGCAGTACTTC.

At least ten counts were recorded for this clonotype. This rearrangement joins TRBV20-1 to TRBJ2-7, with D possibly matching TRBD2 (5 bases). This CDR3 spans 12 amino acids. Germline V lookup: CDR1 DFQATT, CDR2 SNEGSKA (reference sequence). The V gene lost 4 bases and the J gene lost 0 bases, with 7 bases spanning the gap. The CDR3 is CSANGLSYEQYF. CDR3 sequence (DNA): TGCAGTGCTAACGGACTCTCCTACGAGCAGTACTTC.

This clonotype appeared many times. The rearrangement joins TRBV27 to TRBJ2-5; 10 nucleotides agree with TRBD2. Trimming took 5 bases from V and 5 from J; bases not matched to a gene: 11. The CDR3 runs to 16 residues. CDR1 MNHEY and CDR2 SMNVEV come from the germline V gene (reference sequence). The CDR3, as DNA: TGTGCCAGCAGTAGAGCGGGAGGGGCGATCCGGGAGACCCAGTACTTC. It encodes CASSRAGGAIRETQYF.

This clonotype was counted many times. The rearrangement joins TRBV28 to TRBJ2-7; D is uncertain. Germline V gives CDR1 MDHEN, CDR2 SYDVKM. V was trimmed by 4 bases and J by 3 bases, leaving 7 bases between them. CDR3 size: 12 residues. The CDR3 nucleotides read TGTGCCAGCAGTTCCGTTCTCTACGAGCAGTACTTC. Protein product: CASSSVLYEQYF.

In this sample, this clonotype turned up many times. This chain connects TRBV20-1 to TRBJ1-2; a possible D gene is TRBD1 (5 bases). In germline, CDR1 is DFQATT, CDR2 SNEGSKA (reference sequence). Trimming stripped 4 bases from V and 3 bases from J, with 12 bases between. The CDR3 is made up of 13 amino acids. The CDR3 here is CSANAGTYYGYTF. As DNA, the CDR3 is TGCAGTGCTAATGCCGGGACCTACTATGGCTACACCTTC.

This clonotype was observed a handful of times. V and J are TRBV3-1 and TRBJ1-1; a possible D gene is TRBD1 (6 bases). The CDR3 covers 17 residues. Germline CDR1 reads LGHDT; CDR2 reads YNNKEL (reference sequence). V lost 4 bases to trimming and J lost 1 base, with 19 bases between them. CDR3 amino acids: CASSLRQVSRWNTEAFF. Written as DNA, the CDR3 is TGTGCCAGCAGCCTAAGACAGGTCAGTCGCTGGAACACTGAAGCTTTCTTT. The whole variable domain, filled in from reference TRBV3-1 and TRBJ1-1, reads DTAVSQTPKYLVTQMGNDKSIKCEQNLGHDTMYWYKQDSKKFLKIMFSYNNKELIINETVPNRFSPKSPDKAHLNLHINSLELGDSAVYFCASSLRQVSRWNTEAFFGQGTRLTVV.

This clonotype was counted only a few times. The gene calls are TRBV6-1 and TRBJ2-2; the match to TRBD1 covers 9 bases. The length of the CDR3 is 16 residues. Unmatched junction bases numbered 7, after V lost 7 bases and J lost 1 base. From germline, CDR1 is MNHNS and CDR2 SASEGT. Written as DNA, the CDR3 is TGTGCCAGCATCCAGGGACAGGGTTTGAACACCGGGGAGCTGTTTTTT. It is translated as CASIQGQGLNTGELFF.

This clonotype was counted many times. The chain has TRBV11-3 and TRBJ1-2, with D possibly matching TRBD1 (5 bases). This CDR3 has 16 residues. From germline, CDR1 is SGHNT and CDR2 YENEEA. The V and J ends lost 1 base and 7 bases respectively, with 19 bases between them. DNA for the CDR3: TGTGCCAGCAGCTTAGTTCGGCTTCGGGGGGAGAGTGGCTACACCTTC. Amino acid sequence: CASSLVRLRGESGYTF. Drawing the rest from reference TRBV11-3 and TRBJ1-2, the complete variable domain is EAGVVQSPRYKIIEKKQPVAFWCNPISGHNTLYWYLQNLGQGPELLIRYENEEAVDDSQLPKDRFSAERLKGVDSTLKIQPAELGDSAVYLCASSLVRLRGESGYTFGSGTRLTVV.

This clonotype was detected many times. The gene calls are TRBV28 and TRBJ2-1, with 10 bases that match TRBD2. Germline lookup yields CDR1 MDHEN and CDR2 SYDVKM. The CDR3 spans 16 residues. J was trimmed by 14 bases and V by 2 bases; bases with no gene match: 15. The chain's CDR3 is CASSLSLPPGLAPEFF. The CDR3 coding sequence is TGTGCCAGCAGTTTAAGCCTTCCTCCGGGACTAGCGCCGGAGTTCTTC. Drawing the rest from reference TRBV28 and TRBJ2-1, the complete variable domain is DVKVTQSSRYLVKRTGEKVFLECVQDMDHENMFWYRQDPGLGLRLIYFSYDVKMKEKGDIPEGYSVSREKKERFSLILESASTNQTSMYLCASSLSLPPGLAPEFFGPGTRLTVL.

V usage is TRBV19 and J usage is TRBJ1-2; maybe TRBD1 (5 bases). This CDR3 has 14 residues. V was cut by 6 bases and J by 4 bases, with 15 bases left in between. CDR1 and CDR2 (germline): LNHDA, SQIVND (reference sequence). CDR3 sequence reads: CASRTQGSVYGYTF. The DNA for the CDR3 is TGTGCCAGTAGAACTCAGGGATCGGTCTATGGCTACACCTTC.

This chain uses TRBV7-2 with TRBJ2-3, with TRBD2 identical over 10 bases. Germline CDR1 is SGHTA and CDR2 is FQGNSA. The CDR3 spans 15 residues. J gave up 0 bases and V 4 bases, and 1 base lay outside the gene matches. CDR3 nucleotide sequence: TGTGCCAGCAGCTCACTAGCGGGAAGCACAGATACGCAGTATTTT. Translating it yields CASSSLAGSTDTQYF.

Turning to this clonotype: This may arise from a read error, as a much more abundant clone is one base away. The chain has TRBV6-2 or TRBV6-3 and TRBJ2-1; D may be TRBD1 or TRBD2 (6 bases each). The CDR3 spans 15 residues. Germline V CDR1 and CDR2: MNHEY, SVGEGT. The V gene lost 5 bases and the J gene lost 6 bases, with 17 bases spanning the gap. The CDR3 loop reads CASSHREARVNEQFF. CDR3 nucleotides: TGTGCCAGCAGTCACAGGGAGGCTAGGGTCAATGAGCAGTTCTTC.

Here the CDR3 DNA reads TGTGCCTGGAGTGGGGGCAGAGGCACAGATACGCAGTATTTT. Translating gives CAWSGGRGTDTQYF. The rearrangement links TRBV30 to TRBJ2-3; TRBD1 is a possible D gene (5 bases). The CDR3 runs to 14 residues. Between the trimmed V and J ends, which lost 1 base and 1 base, there was a span of 9 bases. The germline CDR1 and CDR2 sequences are GTSNPN and SVGIG (reference sequence). Variable domain in full (rest from reference TRBV30 and TRBJ2-3): SQTIHQWPATLVQPVGSPLSLECTVEGTSNPNLYWYRQAAGRGLQLLFYSVGIGQISSEVPQNLSASRPQDRQFILSSKKLLLSDSGFYLCAWSGGRGTDTQYFGPGTRLTVL.

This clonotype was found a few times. The CDR3, as DNA: TGCAGCGTTTTGGCAGGGAATGCTGGCGCTTTCTTT. As protein: CSVLAGNAGAFF. The J gene is TRBJ1-1, the V gene TRBV29-1; perhaps TRBD1 as D (5 bases). The CDR3 spans 12 residues. Trimming took 5 bases from V and 11 from J, leaving 18 bases between them. Germline V lookup: CDR1 SQVTM, CDR2 ANQGSEA.

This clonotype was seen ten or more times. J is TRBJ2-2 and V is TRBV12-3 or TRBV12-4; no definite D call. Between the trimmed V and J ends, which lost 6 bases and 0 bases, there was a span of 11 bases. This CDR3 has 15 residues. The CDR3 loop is CASRTTGPNTGELFF. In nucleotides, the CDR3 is TGTGCCAGCAGAACGACTGGGCCGAACACCGGGGAGCTGTTTTTT.